The clone carrying this T cell receptor beta chain came up once. Antigen specificity is unknown. CDR1 SGHTA and CDR2 FQGNSA come from the germline V gene. Trimming stripped 3 bases from V and 0 bases from J, with 11 bases between. This CDR3 is 15 amino acids long. The sample belongs to a study of multiple sclerosis patients with progressive multifocal leukoencephalopathy. Study-wide results and limits: PML-onset expanded TRB clones were detectable before and during natalizumab therapy. In most PML patients, TRB repertoires appeared less diverse by entropy.

The survey-level immunoSEQ assay was used. Only in-frame clones appear in the TCRdb table, and some are missing; sequencing was by immunoSEQ multiplex PCR. The table lists tens of thousands of clones, about 85% of them singletons. Time point indicated: time of PML onset. T3 blood samples were collected at the time of PML onset. The sample in question was PBMCs, obtained from a patient treated with natalizumab. The TCR was taken from a woman aged 25 to 39 with progressive multifocal leukoencephalopathy. The chain recombines TRBV7-2 with TRBJ1-1; D gene ambiguous. CDR3 in amino acids: CASSFQMALNTEAFF. The CDR3 region has the DNA TGTGCCAGCAGCTTCCAAATGGCGTTGAACACTGAAGCTTTCTTT. Based on the CDR3 plus reference TRBV7-2 and TRBJ1-1, the full variable domain is GAGVSQSPSNKVTEKGKDVELRCDPISGHTALYWYRQSLGQGLEFLIYFQGNSAPDKSGLPSDRFSAERTGGSVSTLTIQRTQQEDSAVYLCASSFQMALNTEAFFGQGTRLTVV.